What follows are 17 T cell receptor beta chains derived from one specimen sequenced in a study of graft-versus-host responses after intestinal transplantation. The repertoire was sequenced with immunoSEQ multiplex PCR; TCRdb's copy has only in-frame clones and lacks some. The sample lists approximately 25,000 clones, 90% to 95% occurring once. The specimen comprised PBMCs, sampled 18 days after transplant. These receptors were collected from a human patient who received an intestinal transplant, so some T cells may come from the graft donor.

V gene TRBV9 combines with J gene TRBJ1-2, with 9 bases aligning to TRBD1. The CDR3 is 14 residues long. Germline loops: CDR1 SGDLS, CDR2 YYNGEE. V dropped 4 bases and J dropped 8; count of bases not matched to a gene: 9. DNA of the CDR3: TGTGCCAGCAGCACGTCCCGGGACAGGGAGGGCTACACCTTC. Protein product: CASSTSRDREGYTF.

The chain combines TRBV5-5 with TRBJ1-4; 9 bases line up with TRBD1. The CDR3 spans 15 residues. Unmatched junction bases numbered 4, after V lost 0 bases and J lost 7 bases. The germline gives CDR1 SGHKS, CDR2 YYEKEE (reference sequence). The CDR3 loop is CASSLADRGGEKLFF. As DNA, the CDR3 is TGTGCCAGCAGCTTGGCGGACAGGGGAGGTGAAAAACTGTTTTTT.

V and J are TRBV6-4 and TRBJ1-2; D is unclear. Germline CDR1 reads MRHNA; CDR2 reads SNTAGT. There are 15 residues in the CDR3. Trimming took 0 bases from V and 7 from J, leaving 15 bases between them. CDR3 bases: TGTGCCAGCAGTGACTCGAAGGGCCGGCACGGTGGCTACACCTTC. It is translated as CASSDSKGRHGGYTF.

This chain joins TRBV6-4 and TRBJ2-3, with D unresolved. Trimming took off 0 bases at V and 5 bases at J, with 3 bases between the two ends. Germline assignment: CDR1 MRHNA and CDR2 SNTAGT. This CDR3 comprises 12 residues. The CDR3 DNA sequence: TGTGCCAGCAGTGACTCAGGAGATACGCAGTATTTT. Residues: CASSDSGDTQYF.

The CDR3 region has the DNA TGTGCCAGCAGCCCCCGGGACAGGTTCGATGAGCAGTTCTTC. It specifies CASSPRDRFDEQFF. The V and J genes are TRBV7-9 and TRBJ2-1, with 8 bases that match TRBD1. V shed 5 bases, J shed 8 bases, and the junction held 8 bases outside the gene matches. The CDR3 covers 14 residues. Per the germline V gene, CDR1 is SEHNR and CDR2 is FQNEAQ (reference sequence). The full variable domain, in which reference TRBV7-9 and TRBJ2-1 provide the parts outside the CDR3, is DTGVSQNPRHKITKRGQNVTFRCDPISEHNRLYWYRQTLGQGPEFLTYFQNEAQLEKSRLLSDRFSAERPKGSFSTLEIQRTEQGDSAMYLCASSPRDRFDEQFFGPGTRLTVL.

This clone was seen only once. CDR3 region: CASGGQANTGELFF. In DNA form, the CDR3 reads TGTGCCAGCGGTGGGCAGGCGAACACCGGGGAGCTGTTTTTT. J is TRBJ2-2 and V is TRBV6-1; D unresolved. This CDR3 spans 14 amino acids. Trimming cost V 8 bases and J 0 bases, with 10 bases left between them. Germline CDR1 and CDR2: MNHNS and SASEGT.

The table lists this clone with a count of one. V is TRBV7-8 and J is TRBJ1-4; a possible D gene is TRBD1 (5 bases). V was clipped by 3 bases and J by 7 bases, with 9 bases between them. The CDR3 spans 13 residues. The germline V gene encodes CDR1 SGHVS and CDR2 FQNEAQ. The CDR3 sequence: CASSFRASEKLFF. In nucleotides, the CDR3 is TGTGCCAGCAGCTTCAGGGCGAGTGAAAAACTGTTTTTT.

The rearrangement joins TRBV7-3 to TRBJ2-5, with D possibly matching TRBD1 (5 bases). V shed 2 bases and J shed 5 bases, with 12 bases lying between them. The CDR3 runs to 14 residues. Germline values: CDR1 SGHTA, CDR2 FQGTGA. The CDR3 coding sequence is TGTGCCAGCAGCTTAGGGGCTCCTGCGGAGACCCAGTACTTC. Its protein is CASSLGAPAETQYF.

This clone was observed once. The V gene is TRBV7-9, the J gene TRBJ2-5, with D uncertain. The J call is doubtful: the DNA matches TRBJ2-7 better. In germline, CDR1 is SEHNR, CDR2 FQNEAQ (reference sequence). There are 13 residues in the CDR3. The DNA for the CDR3 is TGTGCCAGCACCAAAAAAGGTCTCTACGAGCAGTACTTC. This encodes CASTKKGLYEQYF.

The V and J genes are TRBV7-9 and TRBJ1-2; D is possibly TRBD1 (5 bases). The V gene lost 1 base and the J gene lost 7 bases, with 13 bases spanning the gap. Germline CDR1 reads SEHNR; CDR2 reads FQNEAQ (reference sequence). The CDR3 contains 14 residues. The CDR3 DNA follows: TGTGCCAGCAGCTTAGTTTCCAGGGCAGGTGGCTACACCTTC. The encoded protein is CASSLVSRAGGYTF.

The genes are TRBV5-1 and TRBJ2-3; 9 positions agree with TRBD1. Germline CDR1 is SGHRS and CDR2 is YFSETQ. This CDR3 is built from 15 residues. V lost 5 bases and J lost 5; bases outside the gene matches: 9. The CDR3 here is CASRKKQGAQDTQYF. In DNA, the CDR3 is TGCGCCAGCAGGAAAAAACAGGGGGCACAAGATACGCAGTATTTT.

This clone occurred a few times. The chain recombines TRBV6-1 with TRBJ2-7; the D call may be TRBD1 or TRBD2 (5 bases each). V was pared by 5 bases and J by 7 bases, with 12 bases between. This CDR3 has 12 amino acids. Per the germline V gene, CDR1 is MNHNS and CDR2 is SASEGT. The CDR3 is CASSSGTREQYF. The CDR3 DNA reads as TGTGCCAGCAGTTCCGGGACGAGGGAGCAGTACTTC.

This chain joins TRBV19 and TRBJ1-2; no definite D call. Per the germline V gene, CDR1 is LNHDA and CDR2 is SQIVND (reference sequence). This CDR3 region has 12 residues. Trimming took off 7 bases at V and 4 bases at J, with 10 bases between the two ends. The CDR3 DNA sequence: TGTGCCAGTACCGCCAGCCCCTATGGCTACACCTTC. Translation gives CASTASPYGYTF.

The chain joins TRBV7-9 to TRBJ2-7, with TRBD2 matching 8 bases. This CDR3 spans 12 amino acids. V lost 5 bases to trimming and J lost 5 bases; unmatched junction nucleotides: 2. CDR1 SEHNR and CDR2 FQNEAQ come from the germline V gene (reference sequence). The CDR3 reads CASSAGGDEQYF. In nucleotides, the CDR3 is TGTGCCAGCAGCGCCGGGGGGGACGAGCAGTACTTC.

V and J are TRBV6-1 and TRBJ1-3; D unresolved. The CDR3 has 14 residues. V shed 7 bases and J shed 0 bases, with 10 bases lying between them. CDR1 is MNHNS, CDR2 SASEGT, per germline. The CDR3 loop is CASNPNRSGNTIYF. The CDR3 bases are TGTGCCAGCAACCCGAACCGCTCTGGAAACACCATATATTTT.

The CDR3 loop reads CASSVSRGPGTEAFF. The DNA of the CDR3 is TGCGCCAGCAGTGTGTCTCGGGGCCCGGGGACTGAAGCTTTCTTT. V and J are TRBV10-2 and TRBJ1-1; TRBD1 is a possible D gene (5 bases). The V end was cut by 4 bases, the J end by 5 bases, with 17 bases between. The CDR3 is made up of 15 amino acids. CDR1 and CDR2 from the germline V gene are WSHSY and SAAADI.

The V gene is TRBV7-9, the J gene TRBJ2-3; D may be TRBD1 (6 bases). Trimming stripped 5 bases from V and 2 bases from J, with 17 bases between. This CDR3 comprises 16 residues. Germline V lookup: CDR1 SEHNR, CDR2 FQNEAQ (reference sequence). CDR3 loop: CASSQTWTAFTDTQYF. The CDR3 DNA sequence: TGTGCCAGCAGCCAGACGTGGACAGCCTTCACAGATACGCAGTATTTT.